This T cell receptor (beta chain) was sequenced for a study of technical replicates of blood from a few donors. V was pared by 0 bases and J by 5 bases, with 4 bases of the junction left unmatched. Looked up from germline, CDR1 is SGHKS and CDR2 is YYEKEE (reference sequence). This CDR3 has 14 residues. Using immunoSEQ multiplex PCR, the repertoire was profiled, and TCRdb retains in-frame clones only, with some absent. In the table there are 60,000 to 90,000 clones, 97% of which are singletons. The sequence was collected from a human donor in good health. The genes are TRBV5-5 and TRBJ2-7, with 8 bases matching TRBD2. The sample consisted of T cells isolated from PBMCs. The CDR3 here is CASSLGGRRDEQYF. In DNA form, the CDR3 reads TGTGCCAGCAGCTTGGGCGGGAGGAGGGACGAGCAGTACTTC.